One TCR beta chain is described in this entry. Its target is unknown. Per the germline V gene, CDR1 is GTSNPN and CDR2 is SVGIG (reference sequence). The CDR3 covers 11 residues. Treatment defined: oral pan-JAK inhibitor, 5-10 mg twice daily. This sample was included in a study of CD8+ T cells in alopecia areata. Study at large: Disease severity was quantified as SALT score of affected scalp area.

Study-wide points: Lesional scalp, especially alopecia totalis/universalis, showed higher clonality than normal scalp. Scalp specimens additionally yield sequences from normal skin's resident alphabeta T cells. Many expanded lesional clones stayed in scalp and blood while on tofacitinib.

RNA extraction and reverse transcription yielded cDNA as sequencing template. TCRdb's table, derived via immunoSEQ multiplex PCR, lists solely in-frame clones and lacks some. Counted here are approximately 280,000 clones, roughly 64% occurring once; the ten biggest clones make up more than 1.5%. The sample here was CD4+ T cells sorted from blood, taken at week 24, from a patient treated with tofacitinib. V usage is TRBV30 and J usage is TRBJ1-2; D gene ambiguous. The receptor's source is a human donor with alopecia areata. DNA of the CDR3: TGTGCTAGCCGGGGTGGGGTTGGCTACACCTTC. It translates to CASRGGVGYTF.